These 10 T cell receptor beta chains were all obtained from the same sample, sequenced in a study of shared clonotypes between healthy human individuals. Method: immunoSEQ multiplex PCR; TCRdb's copy keeps in-frame clones and lacks some. Of about 600,000 clones listed, approximately 97% were seen once; the top ten hold around 0.058%. The sequenced sample consisted of naive CD4+ T cells sorted from blood. Subset in this sample: CD45RA+ positively selected. All receptors derive from a woman in her thirties in good health.

This chain uses TRBV1 with TRBJ2-7; the table gives TRBD1 as D, unverified against the DNA. TRBV1 is a pseudogene. CDR3 length equals 16 residues. CDR3 sequence reads: CTSSQEEVGQGREQYF. In DNA, the CDR3 is TGCACCAGCAGCCAAGAGGAAGTCGGACAGGGGAGGGAGCAGTACTTC.

This clone was detected once. The chain links TRBV5-1 to TRBJ1-2, with D possibly matching TRBD1 (6 bases). V was pared by 4 bases and J by 5 bases, with 12 bases between. The germline gives CDR1 SGHRS, CDR2 YFSETQ. The CDR3 has 13 residues. In DNA form, the CDR3 reads TGCGCCAGCAGCAAGGACAGCTTTTATGGCTACACCTTC. It specifies CASSKDSFYGYTF.

The rearrangement joins TRBV7-2 to TRBJ2-7; possible D gene TRBD2, 6 bases. Germline V gene lookup returns CDR1 SGHTA and CDR2 FQGNSA. The CDR3 is made up of 12 amino acids. V shed 5 bases and J shed 8 bases, with 13 bases lying between them. The CDR3 nucleotides read TGTGCCAGCAGCGCCACTGCGGGGAAGCAGTACTTC. Translation: CASSATAGKQYF.

The chain has TRBV11-2 and TRBJ2-7; D call uncertain. V dropped 2 bases and J dropped 0 bases, with 11 bases sitting between them. Germline V gene data show CDR1 as SGHAT and CDR2 as FQNNGV. The CDR3 totals 15 residues. DNA for the CDR3: TGTGCCAGCAGCTTACGCGGAGTACCCTCCTACGAGCAGTACTTC. Its protein is CASSLRGVPSYEQYF.

This clone was found once. The chain has TRBV5-8 and TRBJ2-7, with TRBD1 identical over 7 bases. The length of the CDR3 is 20 residues. The V segment lost 0 bases and the J segment 3 bases; nucleotides outside the gene matches: 21. The germline V gene encodes CDR1 SGHTS and CDR2 YDEGEE. The DNA for the CDR3 is TGTGCCAGCAGCTTGGTGATGGGGCAGGGGGTATGGGGAAACCGCTACGAGCAGTACTTC. This translates into CASSLVMGQGVWGNRYEQYF.

This chain joins TRBV5-1 and TRBJ2-2; D assignment may be TRBD1 or TRBD2 (6 bases each). Germline values: CDR1 SGHRS, CDR2 YFSETQ. CDR3 length: 18 amino acids. V shed 2 bases and J shed 1 base, with 18 bases lying between them. This CDR3 is CASSFGLRDNRNTGELFF. The CDR3 region has the DNA TGCGCCAGCAGCTTCGGTTTGCGGGACAACCGGAACACCGGGGAGCTGTTTTTT.

This clone has a single count. The genes are TRBV6-1 and TRBJ1-2; D is perhaps TRBD1 (6 bases). Deletions cut 6 bases from V and 4 bases from J, with 9 bases between. CDR1 is MNHNS and CDR2 is SASEGT in the germline V gene. This CDR3 spans 12 amino acids. Here the CDR3 reads CASRDRGYGYTF. The CDR3 DNA reads as TGTGCCAGCAGGGACAGAGGCTATGGCTACACCTTC.

The chain combines TRBV2 with TRBJ1-4, with D tentatively TRBD1 (6 bases). Germline CDR1 is SNHLY and CDR2 is FYNNEI. This CDR3 comprises 15 residues. The ends were cut back, 6 bases at V and 4 bases at J, with 15 bases in the middle. This CDR3 is CASRKLQGNNEKLFF. CDR3 coding DNA: TGTGCCAGCAGAAAACTACAGGGAAATAATGAAAAACTGTTTTTT.

This chain's CDR3 is CASSPPGLEGIQYF. The CDR3, as DNA: TGTGCCAGCAGTCCTCCGGGACTAGAAGGCATTCAGTACTTC. This chain uses TRBV28 with TRBJ2-4; 8 positions match TRBD2. This CDR3 spans 14 amino acids. V was pared by 5 bases and J by 9 bases, with 9 bases of the junction left unmatched. The germline V gene has CDR1 MDHEN and CDR2 SYDVKM.

The chain joins TRBV5-6 to TRBJ2-7; TRBD1 matches 8 bases. V was pared by 4 bases and J by 7 bases, with 19 bases of the junction left unmatched. The CDR3 consists of 17 residues. Germline V gives CDR1 SGHDT, CDR2 YYEEEE. DNA of the CDR3: TGTGCCAGCAGCCGACGGGGAAGTCGGACAGGGCGTAAAGAGCAGTACTTC. This encodes CASSRRGSRTGRKEQYF.